Below, 13 T cell receptor beta chains from the same sample are listed, as sequenced in a study of vaccination and CD4 T cells after COVID-19. Treatment meaning: roughly 10-day PBMC culture with coronavirus spike peptide pools or control peptides (ViraFEST assay). Researchers used the Oncomine TCR Beta short-read assay to sequence DNA from cultured CD4+ T cells. TCRdb redid the calling of the PCR reads with MiXCR, one entry per CDR3 protein. Altogether around 6,300 distinct CDR3 sequences are present, roughly 79% being singletons, with the ten largest covering roughly 19%. These receptors have no known antigen. The sample comprised CD4+ T cells from blood, cultured in vitro. These receptors came from a human donor who had recovered from COVID-19.

The gene calls are TRBV6-1 and TRBJ1-1; 8 nucleotides line up with TRBD1. With 6 bases clipped from V and 5 bases from J, the junction kept 11 bases outside the gene matches. CDR3 length: 15 amino acids. The germline CDR1 and CDR2 sequences are MNHNS and SASEGT. The CDR3 loop is CASRELDRGETEAFF. The CDR3 nucleotides are TGTGCCAGCAGGGAACTTGACAGGGGAGAGACTGAAGCTTTCTTT.

The chain links TRBV19 to TRBJ1-1, with 9 bases identical to TRBD1. This CDR3 has 13 amino acids. Germline V lookup: CDR1 LNHDA, CDR2 SQIVND (reference sequence). V dropped 10 bases and J dropped 4; count of bases not matched to a gene: 7. The CDR3 DNA is TGTGCCACCCGGGACAGGGCAGGCACTGAAGCTTTCTTT. Translation gives CATRDRAGTEAFF.

A note on this clonotype: An end of the junction does not agree with germline; a read error may underlie this. This rearrangement joins TRBV19 to TRBJ1-2; D gene unclear. The CDR3 extends over 13 amino acids. Germline lookup yields CDR1 LNHDA and CDR2 SQIVND (reference sequence). The CDR3 nucleotides are TGTGCCAGTAGCATAGCAGGCAACTATGGCTACACCTTC. This codes for CASSIAGNYGYTF.

This clonotype is labeled as large. The genes are TRBV5-1 and TRBJ2-5; the D gene is possibly TRBD2 (5 bases). V lost 0 bases, J lost 5 bases, and 14 bases lay in between. The germline gives CDR1 SGHRS, CDR2 YFSETQ. The CDR3 is 15 residues long. The CDR3: CASSLAASPEETQYF. The CDR3 DNA sequence: TGCGCCAGCAGCTTGGCGGCTAGCCCTGAGGAGACCCAGTACTTC. The full variable domain, in which reference TRBV5-1 and TRBJ2-5 provide the parts outside the CDR3, is KAGVTQTPRYLIKTRGQQVTLSCSPISGHRSVSWYQQTPGQGLQFLFEYFSETQRNKGNFPGRFSGRQFSNSRSEMNVSTLELGDSALYLCASSLAASPEETQYFGPGTRLLVL.

The rearrangement uses TRBV14 and TRBJ2-7, with a tentative D call TRBD1 (5 bases). V was trimmed by 0 bases and J by 0 bases, leaving 9 bases between them. CDR1 and CDR2 (germline): SGHDN, FVKESK. This CDR3 has 15 amino acids. The CDR3 nucleotides read TGTGCCAGCAGCCAAGAGGGGCAGGCCTCCTACGAGCAGTACTTC. Its protein is CASSQEGQASYEQYF.

The V and J genes are TRBV12-3 or TRBV12-4 and TRBJ2-5; D remains ambiguous. V was shortened by 6 bases and J by 4 bases, with 6 bases between the two germline ends. This CDR3 has 11 residues. This CDR3 is CASRGRETQYF. The DNA for the CDR3 is TGTGCCAGCAGGGGTAGAGAGACCCAGTACTTC.

The chain combines TRBV29-1 with TRBJ2-3; 11 nucleotides align to TRBD2. CDR3 length: 13 residues. The V gene end was trimmed by 7 bases and the J gene end by 5 bases; junction bases not matched to a gene: 5. Per the germline V gene, CDR1 is SQVTM and CDR2 is ANQGSEA. The CDR3 DNA follows: TGCAGCGAGACTAGCGGGATGGTAGATACGCAGTATTTT. Protein sequence: CSETSGMVDTQYF.

Within the sample, this clonotype is hyperexpanded. The chain has TRBV27 and TRBJ1-2, with a possible D match to TRBD1 (6 bases). The germline gives CDR1 MNHEY, CDR2 SMNVEV (reference sequence). The V end lost 4 bases, the J end lost 5 bases, and 20 bases lay between the germline ends. This CDR3 has 16 residues. CDR3 in amino acids: CASSSLNPGHPYGYTF. DNA of the CDR3: TGTGCCAGCAGTTCGCTCAATCCGGGACACCCGTATGGCTACACCTTC.

The chain has TRBV10-3 and TRBJ1-6, with D unresolved. This CDR3 comprises 14 residues. CDR1 ENHRY and CDR2 SYGVKD come from the germline V gene. V lost 0 bases, J lost 10 bases, and 10 bases lay in between. Written as DNA, the CDR3 is TGTGCCATCAGTGAGTCTAGATCCGGGTCACCCCTCCACTTT. Protein sequence: CAISESRSGSPLHF.

The chain links TRBV28 to TRBJ1-5; 8 positions match TRBD1. The germline V gene has CDR1 MDHEN and CDR2 SYDVKM. V lost 3 bases, J lost 7 bases, and 5 bases stayed unmatched. This CDR3 region has 14 residues. CDR3 sequence: CASSLTGAGQPQHF. CDR3 sequence (DNA): TGTGCCAGCAGTTTGACAGGGGCAGGGCAGCCCCAGCATTTT.

The chain recombines TRBV6-4 with TRBJ2-2; 10 nucleotides agree with TRBD1. V was clipped by 6 bases and J by 2 bases; unmatched bases: 3. The CDR3 is 15 residues long. CDR1 and CDR2 (germline): MRHNA, SNTAGT. Here the CDR3 DNA reads TGTGCCAGCAGCAGACAGGGGGCCAACACCGGGGAGCTGTTTTTT. Translating gives CASSRQGANTGELFF.

The genes are TRBV20-1 and TRBJ2-2; D is undetermined. V lost 4 bases and J lost 4, with 16 bases in between. The CDR3 contains 15 residues. Germline CDR1 DFQATT, CDR2 SNEGSKA (reference sequence). This CDR3 is CSATPRKRGTGELFF. The CDR3 nucleotides read TGCAGTGCTACACCGCGCAAGCGCGGCACCGGGGAGCTGTTTTTT.

V gene TRBV20-1 combines with J gene TRBJ1-2, with no clear D. CDR3 length: 15 amino acids. CDR1 DFQATT and CDR2 SNEGSKA come from the germline V gene (reference sequence). V was trimmed by 6 bases and J by 3 bases, leaving 20 bases between them. The CDR3 sequence: CSAHSGAQWDYGYTF. The CDR3, as DNA: TGCAGTGCGCACTCGGGAGCCCAGTGGGACTATGGCTACACCTTC.